This paragraph reports one T cell receptor (beta chain). Its antigen target is currently unknown. Nothing much larger sits one base from this clone, and base qualities are not available. The data were obtained in a study of blood T cell repertoires in COVID-19 (TCRdb year 2020). As for the study more broadly: Collaborator samples came from the United States, Italy and Spain and covered acute and convalescent phases of COVID-19. The prospective study material was composed of cDNA or gDNA derived from T cells, B-cell-depleted T cells, or PBMCs. The repertoires were made available in a free public database intended to serve as a resource for research on the immune response to SARS-CoV-2. Where HLA class I and class II types were available, the types were taken from metadata supplied by the sample provider, not from assay-based typing. Deeply sampled blood TCRbeta repertoires from subjects exposed to, actively infected with, or recovered from COVID-19 were included in the dataset. The sample metadata nearly always contained a de-identified subject ID, COVID-19 status, age in years and sex. The samples were drawn from the first 160 participants of the ongoing ImmuneRACE study and from 1,200 or so subjects provided by 6 global collaborators.

The immunoSEQ Assay, a bias-controlled multiplex PCR, was used to amplify TCRbeta CDR3 regions from genomic DNA. The paper's processing steps were these. Nucleated cell counts per sample were estimated from amplification of reference gene primers within the assay. Sequence reads were collapsed and filtered to measure the absolute abundance of every unique TCRbeta CDR3 rearrangement. Productive Simpson clonality was computed per sample as the square root of Simpson's diversity index over productive rearrangements. TCRdb holds this immuneACCESS table with in-frame rearrangements only. Some clones are missing; in checked studies, unresolved V genes explain under half, and the rest has no known cause. D and trimming were read from the DNA, whereas the V and J calls and clone size are those reported in that table. A total of about 95,000 clones appear in this sample, roughly 80% of them only once. 24% of the sample belongs to the ten largest clones.

Study-wide findings and limitations: How much clinical and demographic metadata was included differed by source and by participant, and the metadata was provided uncurated.

Collaborating institutions collected whole blood in K2EDTA tubes following their own protocols. Collaborator samples were shipped for TCRbeta analysis as frozen whole blood, isolated PBMCs, or DNA extracted from either sample type. Taken from cysteine to phenylalanine, the CDR3 has 17 residues. Only the CDR3 portion is preserved as DNA: 51 bases, with reading frame beginning at the first base. V has 5 bases trimmed and J has 1 base trimmed; junction bases matching no gene number 11. In the germline V gene, CDR1 corresponds to MGHDK and CDR2 to SYGVNS. The chain links TRBV25-1 with TRBJ2-1; 7 junctional bases match TRBD1. Material for sequencing was peripheral blood. The clonotype was recovered from a human donor in a cohort sampled during active COVID-19. DNA sequence: TGTGCCAGCAGTACTCCCCCCGACAGGGCGTCCTACAATGAGCAGTTCTTC. Its protein reads: CASSTPPDRASYNEQFF.